Below are 3 T cell receptor beta chains sequenced from a single sample in a study of blood T cell repertoires in COVID-19. Using immunoSEQ multiplex PCR, the repertoire was profiled, and TCRdb retains in-frame clones only, with some absent. The sample has over 85,000 clones, roughly 90% seen once. Material: peripheral blood. The receptor source for this set is a woman aged 50 to 60 with COVID-19, enrolled during active disease.

The CDR3 sequence: CAISESRAAAGGYTF. CDR3 bases: TGTGCCATCAGTGAGTCGAGGGCCGCGGCGGGGGGCTACACCTTC. The chain uses TRBV10-3 and TRBJ1-2; D call uncertain. CDR3 length equals 15 residues. The germline gives CDR1 ENHRY, CDR2 SYGVKD. Trimming removed 0 bases at V and 8 bases at J, with 16 bases between.

The chain recombines TRBV6-2 or TRBV6-3 with TRBJ1-6; possibly TRBD1 for D (5 bases). The CDR3 has 15 residues. Between the trimmed V and J ends, which lost 3 bases and 10 bases, there was a span of 16 bases. Germline assignment: CDR1 MNHEY and CDR2 SVGEGT. This chain's CDR3 is CASSYPAGGESPLHF. In nucleotides, the CDR3 is TGTGCCAGCAGTTATCCGGCGGGGGGGGAATCACCCCTCCACTTT.

V gene TRBV9 combines with J gene TRBJ1-3; D is ambiguous. The CDR3 length is 16 residues. The germline V gene has CDR1 SGDLS and CDR2 YYNGEE. Deletions cut 4 bases from V and 2 bases from J, with 16 bases between. CDR3 protein: CASSTSQTITGNTIYF. The CDR3 bases are TGTGCCAGCAGCACGTCCCAGACAATAACTGGAAACACCATATATTTT.